The T cell receptor beta chain under discussion was sequenced for a study of blood T cells in healthy people across ages. Whole-study findings and limits: The fall in TCR beta diversity per million T cells was roughly linear with age. Naive T cell percentage by flow cytometry tracked strongly with beta diversity. Because sorting was not performed, PBMCs prevented conclusive naive versus antigen-experienced comparison.

In germline, CDR1 is MNHEY, CDR2 SVGEGT. V was cut by 2 bases and J by 6 bases, with 13 bases left in between. The length of the CDR3 is 14 residues. Comments on this clonotype: Its antigen remains unidentified.

The authors ran a second PCR of about 6 to 11 cycles using a sample-barcoded 5' primer and a J-beta primer mix. TCRdb re-called the 5' RACE reads with MiXCR, one entry per CDR3 protein. The sample includes under 1 million distinct CDR3 sequences, roughly 44% of them seen just once. This clonotype originated in a man aged 60 to 69 in good health. Source material: blood. The chain uses TRBV6-2 or TRBV6-3 and TRBJ1-2; D is unresolved. In DNA, the CDR3 is TGTGCCAGCAGTTACGCCGGGGAGATCAATGGCTACACCTTC. Residues: CASSYAGEINGYTF.